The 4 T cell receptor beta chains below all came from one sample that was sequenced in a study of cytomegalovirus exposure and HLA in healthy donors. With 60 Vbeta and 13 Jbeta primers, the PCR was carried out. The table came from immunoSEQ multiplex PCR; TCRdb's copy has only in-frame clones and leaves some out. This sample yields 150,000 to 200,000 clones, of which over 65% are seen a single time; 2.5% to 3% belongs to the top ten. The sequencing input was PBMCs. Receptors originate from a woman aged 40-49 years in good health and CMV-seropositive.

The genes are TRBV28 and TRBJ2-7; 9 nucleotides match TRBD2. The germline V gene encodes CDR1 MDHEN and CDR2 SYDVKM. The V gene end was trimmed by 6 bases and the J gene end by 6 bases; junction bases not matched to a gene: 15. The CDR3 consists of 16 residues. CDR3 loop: CASSSPVGGRAVEQYF. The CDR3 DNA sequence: TGTGCCAGCAGCTCCCCTGTAGGCGGGAGGGCCGTCGAGCAGTACTTC.

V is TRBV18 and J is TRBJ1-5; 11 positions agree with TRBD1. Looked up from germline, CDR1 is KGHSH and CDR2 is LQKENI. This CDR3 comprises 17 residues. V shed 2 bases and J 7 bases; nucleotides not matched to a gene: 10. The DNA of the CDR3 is TGTGCCAGCTCACCAACCTCCGGGACAGGGGGAGGGCAGCCCCAGCATTTT. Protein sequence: CASSPTSGTGGGQPQHF.

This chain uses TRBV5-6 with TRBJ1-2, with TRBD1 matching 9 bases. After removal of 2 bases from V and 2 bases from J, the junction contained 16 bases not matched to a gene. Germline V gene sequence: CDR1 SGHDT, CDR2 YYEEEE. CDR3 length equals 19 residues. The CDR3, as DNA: TGTGCCAGCAGCTTAAAGGACAGGGGACGAACGCATGAAAACTATGGCTACACCTTC. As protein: CASSLKDRGRTHENYGYTF.

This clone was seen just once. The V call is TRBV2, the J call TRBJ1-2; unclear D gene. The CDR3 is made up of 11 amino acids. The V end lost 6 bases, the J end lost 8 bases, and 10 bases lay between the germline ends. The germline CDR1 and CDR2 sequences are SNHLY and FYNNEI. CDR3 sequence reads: CASRSSGGYTF. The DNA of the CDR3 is TGTGCCAGCAGATCAAGCGGGGGCTACACCTTC. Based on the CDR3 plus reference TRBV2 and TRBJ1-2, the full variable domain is EPEVTQTPSHQVTQMGQEVILRCVPISNHLYFYWYRQILGQKVEFLVSFYNNEISEKSEIFDDQFSVERPDGSNFTLKIRSTKLEDSAMYFCASRSSGGYTFGSGTRLTVV.